A selection of T cell receptor beta chains follows, all from one sample in a study of beta chain features in type 1 diabetes. Produced via immunoSEQ multiplex PCR; TCRdb's table is partial and in-frame only. The data contain under 70,000 clones, roughly 63% of them seen just once; the ten biggest clones take up 0.29%. Sequencing was performed on stem cell memory CD4+ T cells from blood. The receptors stem from a woman aged 30 to 39 with type 1 diabetes. The conserved cysteine and the conserved F or W are not part of the CDR3 here. The order of the fields is J gene, V gene, CDR3 protein.

j_call: TRBJ2-2
v_call: TRBV5-1
cdr3_aa: ASNPGQGSGELF

j_call: TRBJ2-7
v_call: TRBV9
cdr3_aa: ASSVGIEGQGYEQY

j_call: TRBJ2-5
v_call: TRBV5-4
cdr3_aa: ASSLGQRETQY

j_call: TRBJ2-5
v_call: TRBV5-8
cdr3_aa: ASSSGTSRRETQY

j_call: TRBJ2-1
v_call: TRBV19
cdr3_aa: ATGQGDYNEQF

j_call: TRBJ2-7
v_call: TRBV5-6
cdr3_aa: ASSLYGQNYAQY

j_call: TRBJ2-7
v_call: TRBV5-1
cdr3_aa: ASSPGAGGYVYEQY

j_call: TRBJ2-7
v_call: TRBV9
cdr3_aa: ASSPHILRYEQY

j_call: TRBJ2-1
v_call: TRBV19
cdr3_aa: ASAGGRYNEQF

j_call: TRBJ1-2
v_call: TRBV5-8
cdr3_aa: ASSAGPHNYGYT

j_call: TRBJ1-5
v_call: TRBV6-1
cdr3_aa: ASSVHRDPTNQPQH

j_call: TRBJ2-5
v_call: TRBV7-9
cdr3_aa: ASSFWSGRETQY

j_call: TRBJ1-1
v_call: TRBV30
cdr3_aa: AWSVAVNTEAF

j_call: TRBJ2-4
v_call: TRBV7-2
cdr3_aa: ASSLGGRAYIQY

j_call: TRBJ1-2
v_call: TRBV6-5
cdr3_aa: ASTPDGVAGYT

j_call: TRBJ1-2
v_call: TRBV4-1
cdr3_aa: ASSQGRAQGARGYT

j_call: TRBJ1-4
v_call: TRBV7-9
cdr3_aa: ASSVDSTNEKLF

j_call: TRBJ2-7
v_call: TRBV7-9
cdr3_aa: ASSLYVGAYEQY

j_call: TRBJ1-3
v_call: TRBV4-1
cdr3_aa: ASSQDSQGVGNTIY

j_call: TRBJ2-3
v_call: TRBV19
cdr3_aa: ASSAGDEGTDTQY

j_call: TRBJ1-2
v_call: TRBV27
cdr3_aa: ASSRRQGNYGYT

j_call: TRBJ1-2
v_call: TRBV27
cdr3_aa: ASSSGLNLYGYT

j_call: TRBJ2-5
v_call: TRBV7-2
cdr3_aa: ASSPEAGAPETQY

j_call: TRBJ2-7
v_call: TRBV6-5
cdr3_aa: ASSYKVQGPSYEQY

j_call: TRBJ1-5
v_call: TRBV28
cdr3_aa: ASSNPDRGRQPQH

j_call: TRBJ2-1
v_call: TRBV7-3
cdr3_aa: ASSATPGSYNEQF

j_call: TRBJ1-5
v_call: TRBV23-1
cdr3_aa: ASSYGGNQPQH

j_call: TRBJ2-1
v_call: TRBV19
cdr3_aa: ASSTNGLAGGNEQF

j_call: TRBJ1-5
v_call: TRBV29-1
cdr3_aa: SAGYSNQPQH

j_call: TRBJ2-2
v_call: TRBV7-2
cdr3_aa: ASSLVAGGTNTGELF

j_call: TRBJ2-7
v_call: TRBV15
cdr3_aa: ATSRVRGSLNYEQY

j_call: TRBJ1-1
v_call: TRBV20-1
cdr3_aa: SGESNTEAF

j_call: TRBJ2-2
v_call: TRBV9
cdr3_aa: ASSEVPGHGAGELF

j_call: TRBJ2-5
v_call: TRBV6-5
cdr3_aa: ASSYETGQETQY

j_call: TRBJ2-7
v_call: TRBV4-2
cdr3_aa: ASSQVTSGSYEQY

j_call: TRBJ2-6
v_call: TRBV29-1
cdr3_aa: SAGQGDSGANVLT

j_call: TRBJ2-7
v_call: TRBV15
cdr3_aa: ATSRDGGYEQY

j_call: TRBJ2-7
v_call: TRBV2
cdr3_aa: ASIPSLAGAMNEQY

j_call: TRBJ2-3
v_call: TRBV2
cdr3_aa: ASTGTSGRITDTQY

j_call: -
v_call: TRBV15
cdr3_aa: ATSRETGQTYEQY

j_call: TRBJ2-1
v_call: TRBV4-1
cdr3_aa: ASSQVSGRGDEQF

j_call: TRBJ1-1
v_call: TRBV18
cdr3_aa: ASSPQNTGTQGTEAF

j_call: TRBJ2-1
v_call: TRBV4-1
cdr3_aa: ASSQVPTVRDFSYNEQF

j_call: TRBJ2-1
v_call: TRBV7-8
cdr3_aa: ASSLGWQDNEQF

j_call: TRBJ2-1
v_call: TRBV19
cdr3_aa: ASTGTGEGTYNEQF

j_call: TRBJ2-5
v_call: TRBV5-6
cdr3_aa: ASSLDRVQETQY

j_call: TRBJ2-1
v_call: TRBV28
cdr3_aa: ASRPNLAGGPWDEQF

j_call: TRBJ2-1
v_call: TRBV29-1
cdr3_aa: SVEDPARGRGGAYNEQF

j_call: TRBJ1-1
v_call: TRBV2
cdr3_aa: ASRPAGVNTEAF

j_call: TRBJ2-2
v_call: TRBV7-2
cdr3_aa: ASSSRGRSTGELF

j_call: TRBJ1-5
v_call: TRBV18
cdr3_aa: ASSPPGTSNQPQH

j_call: TRBJ2-3
v_call: TRBV5-4
cdr3_aa: ASSLAGLAGADTQY

j_call: TRBJ2-3
v_call: TRBV18
cdr3_aa: ASSPARRAGGSDTQY

j_call: TRBJ2-5
v_call: TRBV5-1
cdr3_aa: ASSESSVQETQY

j_call: TRBJ2-7
v_call: TRBV5-6
cdr3_aa: ASSRNHYWTTSYEQY

j_call: TRBJ1-2
v_call: TRBV5-1
cdr3_aa: ASSLDWGEDGYT